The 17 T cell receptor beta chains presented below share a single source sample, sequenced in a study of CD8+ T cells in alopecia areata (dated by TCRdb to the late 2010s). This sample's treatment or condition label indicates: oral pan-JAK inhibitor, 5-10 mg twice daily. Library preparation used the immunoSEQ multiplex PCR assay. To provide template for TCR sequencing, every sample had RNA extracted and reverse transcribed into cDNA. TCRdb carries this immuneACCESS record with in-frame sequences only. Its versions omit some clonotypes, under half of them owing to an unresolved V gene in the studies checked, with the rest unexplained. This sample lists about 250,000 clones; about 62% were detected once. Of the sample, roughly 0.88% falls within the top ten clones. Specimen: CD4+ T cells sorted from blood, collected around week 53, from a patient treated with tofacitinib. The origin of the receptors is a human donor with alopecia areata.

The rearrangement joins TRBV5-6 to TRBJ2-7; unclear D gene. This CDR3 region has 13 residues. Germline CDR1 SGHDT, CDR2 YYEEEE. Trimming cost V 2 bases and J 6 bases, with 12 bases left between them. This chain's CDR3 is CASSFLNGGEQYF. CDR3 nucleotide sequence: TGTGCCAGCAGCTTTTTAAACGGTGGCGAGCAGTACTTC.

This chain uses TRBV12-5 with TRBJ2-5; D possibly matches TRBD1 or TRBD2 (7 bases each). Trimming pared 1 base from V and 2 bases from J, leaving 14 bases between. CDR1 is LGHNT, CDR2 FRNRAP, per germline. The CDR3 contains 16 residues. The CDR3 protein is CASGLDRGAGQETQYF. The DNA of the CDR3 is TGTGCTAGTGGTTTGGACAGGGGAGCGGGGCAAGAGACCCAGTACTTC.

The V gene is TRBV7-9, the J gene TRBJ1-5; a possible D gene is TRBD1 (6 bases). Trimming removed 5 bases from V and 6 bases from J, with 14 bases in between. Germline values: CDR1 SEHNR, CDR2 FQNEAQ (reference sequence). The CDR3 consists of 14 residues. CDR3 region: CASSLDRTSQPQHF. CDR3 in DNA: TGTGCCAGCAGCCTAGACAGGACGAGTCAGCCCCAGCATTTT.

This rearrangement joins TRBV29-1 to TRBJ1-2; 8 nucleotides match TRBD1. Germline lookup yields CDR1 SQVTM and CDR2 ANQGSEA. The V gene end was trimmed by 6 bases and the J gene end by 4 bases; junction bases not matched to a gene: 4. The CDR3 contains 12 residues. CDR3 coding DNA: TGCAGCGTCGCCACAGGGGGCTATGGCTACACCTTC. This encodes CSVATGGYGYTF.

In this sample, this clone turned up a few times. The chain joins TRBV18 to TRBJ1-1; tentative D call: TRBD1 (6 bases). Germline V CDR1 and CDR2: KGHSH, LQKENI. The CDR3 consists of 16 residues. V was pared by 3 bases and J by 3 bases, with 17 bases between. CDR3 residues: CASSPGNRERYTEAFF. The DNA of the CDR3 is TGTGCCAGCTCACCCGGAAACAGGGAAAGGTACACTGAAGCTTTCTTT.

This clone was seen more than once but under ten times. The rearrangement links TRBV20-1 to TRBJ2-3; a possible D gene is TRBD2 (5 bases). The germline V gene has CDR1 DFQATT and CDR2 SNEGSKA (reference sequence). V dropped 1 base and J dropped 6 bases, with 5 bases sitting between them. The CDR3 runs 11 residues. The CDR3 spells CSARGEDTQYF. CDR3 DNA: TGCAGTGCTAGAGGGGAGGATACGCAGTATTTT.

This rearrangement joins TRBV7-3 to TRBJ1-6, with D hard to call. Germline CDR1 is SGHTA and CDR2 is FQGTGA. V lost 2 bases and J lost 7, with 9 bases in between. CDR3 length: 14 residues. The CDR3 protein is CASSLGHSNSPLHF. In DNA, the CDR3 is TGTGCCAGCAGCTTAGGGCACAGCAATTCACCCCTCCACTTT.

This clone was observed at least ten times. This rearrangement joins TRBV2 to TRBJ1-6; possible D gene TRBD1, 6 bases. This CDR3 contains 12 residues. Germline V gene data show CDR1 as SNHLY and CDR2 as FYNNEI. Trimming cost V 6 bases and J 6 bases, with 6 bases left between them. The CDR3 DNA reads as TGTGCCAGCAGGGGGGCTAATTCACCCCTCCACTTT. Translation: CASRGANSPLHF.

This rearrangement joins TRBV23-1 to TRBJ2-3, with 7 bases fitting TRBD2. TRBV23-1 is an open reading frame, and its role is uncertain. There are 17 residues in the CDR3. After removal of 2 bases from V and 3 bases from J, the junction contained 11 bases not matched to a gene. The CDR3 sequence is CASSQNGGGLRTDTQYF. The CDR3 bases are TGCGCCAGCAGTCAAAATGGGGGGGGACTCAGGACAGATACGCAGTATTTT.

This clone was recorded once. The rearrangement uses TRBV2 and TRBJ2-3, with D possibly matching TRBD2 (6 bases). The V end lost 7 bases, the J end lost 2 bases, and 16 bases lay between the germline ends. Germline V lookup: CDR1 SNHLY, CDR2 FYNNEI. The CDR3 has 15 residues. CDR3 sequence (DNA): TGTGCCAGCAAAAAAACGGGACTCTCCACAGATACGCAGTATTTT. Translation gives CASKKTGLSTDTQYF.

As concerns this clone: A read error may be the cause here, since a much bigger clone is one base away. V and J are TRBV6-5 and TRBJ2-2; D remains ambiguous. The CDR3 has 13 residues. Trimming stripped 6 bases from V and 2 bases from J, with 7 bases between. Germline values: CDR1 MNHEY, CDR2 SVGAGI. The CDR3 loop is CASSQDNTGELFF. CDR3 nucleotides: TGTGCCAGCAGCCAGGACAACACCGGGGAGCTGTTTTTT.

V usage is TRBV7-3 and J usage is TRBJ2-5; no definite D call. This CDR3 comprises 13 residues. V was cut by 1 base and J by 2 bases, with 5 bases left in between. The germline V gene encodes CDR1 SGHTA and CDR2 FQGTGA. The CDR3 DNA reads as TGTGCCAGCAGCTTAAGCCGACAAGAGACCCAGTACTTC. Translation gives CASSLSRQETQYF.

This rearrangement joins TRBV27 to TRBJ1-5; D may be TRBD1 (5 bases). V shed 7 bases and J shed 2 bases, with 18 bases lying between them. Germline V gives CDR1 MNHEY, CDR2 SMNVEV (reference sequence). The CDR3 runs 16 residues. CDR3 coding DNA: TGTGCCAGCACCAAGACCGGGGGACTGGGCAATCAGCCCCAGCATTTT. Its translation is CASTKTGGLGNQPQHF.

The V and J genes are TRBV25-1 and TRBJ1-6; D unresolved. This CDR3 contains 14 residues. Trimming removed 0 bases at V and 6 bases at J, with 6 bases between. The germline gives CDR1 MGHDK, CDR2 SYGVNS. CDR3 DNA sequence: TGTGCCAGCAGTGAATACGGCTTTAATTCACCCCTCCACTTT. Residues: CASSEYGFNSPLHF.

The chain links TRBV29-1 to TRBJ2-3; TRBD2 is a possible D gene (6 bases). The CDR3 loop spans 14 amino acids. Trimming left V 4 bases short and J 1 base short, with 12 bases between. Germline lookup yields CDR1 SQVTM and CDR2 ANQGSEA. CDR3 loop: CSVGNGGGTDTQYF. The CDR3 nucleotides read TGCAGCGTTGGCAACGGGGGAGGCACAGATACGCAGTATTTT.

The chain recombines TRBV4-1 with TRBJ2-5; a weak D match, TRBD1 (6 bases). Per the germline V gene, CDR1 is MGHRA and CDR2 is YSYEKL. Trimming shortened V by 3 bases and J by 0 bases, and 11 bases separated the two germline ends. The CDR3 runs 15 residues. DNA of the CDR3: TGCGCCAGCAGCCACGGGACACTGTACCAAGAGACCCAGTACTTC. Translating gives CASSHGTLYQETQYF.

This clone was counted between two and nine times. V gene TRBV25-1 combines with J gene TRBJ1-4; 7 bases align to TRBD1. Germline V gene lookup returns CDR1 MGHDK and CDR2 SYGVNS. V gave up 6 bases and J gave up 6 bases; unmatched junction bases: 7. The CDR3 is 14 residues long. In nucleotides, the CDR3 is TGTGCCAGCAGCGCCACAGGGGTGCATGAAAAACTGTTTTTT. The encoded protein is CASSATGVHEKLFF.